This T cell receptor (beta chain) derives from a study of control samples from healthy donors and cancer patients. The CDR3 extends over 14 amino acids. The V gene's germline CDR1 is MGHRA and CDR2 YSYEKL. Trimming removed 4 bases at V and 7 bases at J, with 14 bases between. Clones were sequenced by immunoSEQ multiplex PCR, and TCRdb holds only the in-frame ones, with some missing. This table holds about 160,000 clones, 94% found once. The chain links TRBV4-1 to TRBJ2-1; a possible D gene is TRBD1 (6 bases). The receptor was derived from a man aged 55 to 70 with colorectal cancer. The sample was PBMCs. The CDR3 nucleotides are TGCGCCAGCAGCCTAAGGACAGTCCCGAATGAGCAGTTCTTC. Protein product: CASSLRTVPNEQFF.